Detailed here is one TCR beta chain. What it binds is not known. The sample belongs to a study of graft-versus-host responses after intestinal transplantation. Overall study context: All recipients were given anti-thymocyte globulin induction, and tacrolimus and steroids were then administered for around three years.

Here immunoSEQ multiplex PCR was the method, and the copy in TCRdb shows in-frame clones only, minus some. The sample shows roughly 120,000 clones, 90% of them seen only once. V lost 4 bases, J lost 4 bases, and 8 bases lay in between. This CDR3 is built from 12 residues. From germline, CDR1 is SNHLY and CDR2 FYNNEI. V gene TRBV2 combines with J gene TRBJ2-7; no clear D. The sample consisted of unstimulated CD4+ T cells sorted from spleen or lymph node cells, taken before intestinal transplant. This receptor was identified in a human donor who received an intestinal transplant. CDR3 sequence reads: CASSVQDYEQYF. For the CDR3, the DNA is TGTGCCAGCAGTGTTCAGGATTACGAGCAGTACTTC. The full variable domain, completed using reference TRBV2 and TRBJ2-7, is EPEVTQTPSHQVTQMGQEVILRCVPISNHLYFYWYRQILGQKVEFLVSFYNNEISEKSEIFDDQFSVERPDGSNFTLKIRSTKLEDSAMYFCASSVQDYEQYFGPGTRLTVT.